The 30 T cell receptor beta chains below were found in one sample sequenced in a study of T cell changes during pregnancy in multiple sclerosis. Assay used: immunoSEQ multiplex PCR; TCRdb lists only in-frame clones, some missing. The table includes 85,000 to 130,000 clones, more than 80% detected once. The input for sequencing was peripheral blood, taken in the second trimester of pregnancy. The receptors derive from a female donor with multiple sclerosis, enrolled in a pregnancy study.

The chain has TRBV6-5 and TRBJ1-1, with a tentative D call TRBD1 (5 bases). Between the trimmed V and J ends, which lost 2 bases and 9 bases, there was a span of 16 bases. This CDR3 spans 14 amino acids. Germline-derived CDR1 and CDR2 are MNHEY and SVGAGI. For the CDR3, the DNA is TGTGCCAGCAGTTACCCTTGGACAATCCGAAAAGCTTTCTTT. Translated, it gives CASSYPWTIRKAFF.

V and J are TRBV30 and TRBJ2-3; D is unclear. The CDR3 runs 12 residues. Deletions cut 7 bases from V and 0 bases from J, with 8 bases between. Per germline, CDR1 GTSNPN and CDR2 SVGIG (reference sequence). Here the CDR3 reads CAYSSSTDTQYF. The CDR3 coding sequence is TGTGCCTACAGTTCTAGCACAGATACGCAGTATTTT.

V is TRBV6-1 and J is TRBJ1-1; TRBD1 agrees at 9 bases. The CDR3 has 15 amino acids. V trimming: 4 bases; J trimming: 6 bases; junction bases outside the gene matches: 9. The germline V gene encodes CDR1 MNHNS and CDR2 SASEGT. For the CDR3, the DNA is TGTGCCAGCAGTGCGAGGACGGACAGGGGATCTGAAGCTTTCTTT. Translation gives CASSARTDRGSEAFF.

The genes are TRBV19 and TRBJ2-5, with 9 bases fitting TRBD2. The CDR3 covers 15 residues. The V and J ends lost 6 bases and 2 bases, in that order; junction bases with no gene match: 7. Germline assignment: CDR1 LNHDA and CDR2 SQIVND (reference sequence). DNA for the CDR3: TGTGCCAGTAGCCCATCGGGACTAGCTCAAGAGACCCAGTACTTC. This encodes CASSPSGLAQETQYF.

Notes on this clone: This specimen includes other DNA sequences encoding the same CDR3. The V gene is TRBV6-6, the J gene TRBJ1-5; D is perhaps TRBD1 (5 bases). The CDR3 is made up of 16 amino acids. Germline V gene sequence: CDR1 MNHNY, CDR2 SVGAGI (reference sequence). V was clipped by 0 bases and J by 5 bases, with 14 bases between them. CDR3 bases: TGTGCCAGCAGTTACTCGTCCTCCAGGGATGATCAGCCCCAGCATTTT. The encoded protein is CASSYSSSRDDQPQHF.

The genes are TRBV7-8 and TRBJ1-5, with a weak D call TRBD1 (6 bases). The V gene lost 5 bases and the J gene lost 2 bases, with 10 bases spanning the gap. The CDR3 contains 14 residues. Germline lookup yields CDR1 SGHVS and CDR2 FQNEAQ. Here the CDR3 reads CASSDDRRNQPQHF. CDR3 in DNA: TGTGCCAGCAGCGATGACAGGCGCAATCAGCCCCAGCATTTT. Full variable domain (outside the CDR3, taken from reference TRBV7-8 and TRBJ1-5): GAGVSQSPRYKVAKRGQDVALRCDPISGHVSLFWYQQALGQGPEFLTYFQNEAQLDKSGLPSDRFFAERPEGSVSTLKIQRTQQEDSAVYLCASSDDRRNQPQHFGDGTRLSIL.

The chain uses TRBV15 and TRBJ2-7, with a weak D call TRBD2 (6 bases). V was shortened by 1 base and J by 3 bases, with 10 bases between the two germline ends. The CDR3 sequence is 14 residues long. Germline CDR1 LNHNV, CDR2 YYDKDF (reference sequence). Written as DNA, the CDR3 is TGTGCCACCAGCAGAGTGGGGGGAAGCTACGAGCAGTACTTC. Translation: CATSRVGGSYEQYF.

This clone was seen only once. V usage is TRBV7-2 and J usage is TRBJ2-3; possible D gene TRBD1, 7 bases. Deletions cut 6 bases from V and 3 bases from J, with 16 bases between. There are 15 residues in the CDR3. Germline loops: CDR1 SGHTA, CDR2 FQGNSA. CDR3 loop: CASRSAGQRTDTQYF. As DNA, the CDR3 is TGTGCCAGCAGGTCGGCGGGACAGAGGACAGATACGCAGTATTTT.

The chain combines TRBV28 with TRBJ1-4; 8 bases are a match to TRBD1. The length of the CDR3 is 15 residues. V was pared by 5 bases and J by 8 bases, with 10 bases of the junction left unmatched. Germline CDR1 reads MDHEN; CDR2 reads SYDVKM. CDR3 sequence: CASSPDRGWLEKLFF. For the CDR3, the DNA is TGTGCCAGCAGTCCCGACAGGGGATGGTTGGAAAAACTGTTTTTT.

The chain employs TRBV30 and TRBJ1-4; D is perhaps TRBD1 (5 bases). The CDR3 has 14 residues. V shed 0 bases and J shed 8 bases, with 13 bases lying between them. Germline-derived CDR1 and CDR2 are GTSNPN and SVGIG (reference sequence). The CDR3 spells CAWSVIGRGEKLFF. The CDR3 DNA reads as TGTGCCTGGAGTGTAATAGGTCGGGGGGAAAAACTGTTTTTT.

The rearrangement joins TRBV10-3 to TRBJ1-1; D is ambiguous. Looked up from germline, CDR1 is ENHRY and CDR2 is SYGVKD. The CDR3 contains 15 residues. Deletions cut 2 bases from V and 0 bases from J, with 10 bases between. CDR3 amino acids: CAISENFAVNTEAFF. The CDR3 coding sequence is TGTGCCATCAGTGAGAACTTCGCCGTGAACACTGAAGCTTTCTTT.

This rearrangement joins TRBV14 to TRBJ1-1; TRBD1 matches at 10 bases. Per the germline V gene, CDR1 is SGHDN and CDR2 is FVKESK. J lost 5 bases, V lost 3 bases, and 6 bases had no gene match. This CDR3 has 15 amino acids. CDR3 DNA: TGTGCCAGCAGCCAGGCGACAGGGGGCAGGACTGAAGCTTTCTTT. As protein: CASSQATGGRTEAFF.

This chain links TRBV9 with TRBJ2-1; TRBD2 aligns across 14 bases. Trimming took 2 bases from V and 7 from J; bases not matched to a gene: 2. The CDR3 runs 15 residues. Per germline, CDR1 SGDLS and CDR2 YYNGEE. The CDR3 bases are TGTGCCAGCAGCGTGACTAGCGGGGGGGCAAATGAGCAGTTCTTC. Translation gives CASSVTSGGANEQFF.

The rearrangement links TRBV15 to TRBJ1-5; 11 bases align to TRBD1. V gave up 5 bases and J gave up 0 bases; unmatched junction bases: 12. Germline-derived CDR1 and CDR2 are LNHNV and YYDKDF (reference sequence). This CDR3 comprises 19 residues. CDR3 DNA: TGTGCCACCAGCTCGTACCGGGGACAGGGGGTTAATAGCAATCAGCCCCAGCATTTT. Translation gives CATSSYRGQGVNSNQPQHF.

This clone was counted only a few times. This chain connects TRBV2 to TRBJ1-1; 9 bases fit TRBD1. Germline-derived CDR1 and CDR2 are SNHLY and FYNNEI. V gave up 7 bases and J gave up 3 bases; unmatched junction bases: 3. The CDR3 has 13 amino acids. CDR3 sequence reads: CASKGDRDTEAFF. In nucleotides, the CDR3 is TGTGCCAGCAAGGGGGACAGGGACACTGAAGCTTTCTTT. The whole variable domain, remainder taken from reference TRBV2 and TRBJ1-1, is EPEVTQTPSHQVTQMGQEVILRCVPISNHLYFYWYRQILGQKVEFLVSFYNNEISEKSEIFDDQFSVERPDGSNFTLKIRSTKLEDSAMYFCASKGDRDTEAFFGQGTRLTVV.

The chain joins TRBV6-1 to TRBJ1-6; D is unresolved. CDR1 MNHNS and CDR2 SASEGT come from the germline V gene. The germline V and J ends were trimmed by 8 bases and 6 bases, with 11 bases remaining between them. The CDR3 covers 13 residues. CDR3 sequence: CASRQVFNSPLHF. For the CDR3, the DNA is TGTGCCAGCCGGCAGGTTTTTAATTCACCCCTCCACTTT.

The genes are TRBV6-6 and TRBJ1-5; a weak D match, TRBD1 (6 bases). V was clipped by 7 bases and J by 2 bases, with 15 bases between them. Germline-derived CDR1 and CDR2 are MNHNY and SVGAGI (reference sequence). This CDR3 has 15 residues. CDR3 DNA sequence: TGTGCCAGCATGCGCGCAGGGGTGGGCAATCAGCCCCAGCATTTT. This gives the protein CASMRAGVGNQPQHF.

The chain recombines TRBV9 with TRBJ1-5, with 7 bases fitting TRBD1. From germline, CDR1 is SGDLS and CDR2 YYNGEE. This CDR3 spans 15 amino acids. With 3 bases clipped from V and 6 bases from J, the junction kept 9 bases outside the gene matches. CDR3 coding DNA: TGTGCCAGCAGCGGGGGGACAGCTGTCGGTCAGCCCCAGCATTTT. Translation: CASSGGTAVGQPQHF.

The chain links TRBV25-1 to TRBJ2-7; no clear D. The CDR3 is 13 amino acids. Trimming pared 7 bases from V and 0 bases from J, leaving 10 bases between. Germline V gives CDR1 MGHDK, CDR2 SYGVNS. Here the CDR3 DNA reads TGTGCCAGCACACACCCATCCTCCTACGAGCAGTACTTC. It translates to CASTHPSSYEQYF.

V usage is TRBV15 and J usage is TRBJ1-2; weak D call: TRBD1 (6 bases). Germline assignment: CDR1 LNHNV and CDR2 YYDKDF (reference sequence). The CDR3 totals 17 residues. Trimming left V 2 bases short and J 5 bases short, with 21 bases between. CDR3 amino acids: CATSRNITGSAVYGYTF. The CDR3, as DNA: TGTGCCACCAGCAGAAATATCACAGGGTCGGCGGTTTATGGCTACACCTTC.

This clone was recorded once. The chain carries TRBV7-8 and TRBJ2-3; D gene unclear. Deletions cut 2 bases from V and 0 bases from J, with 18 bases between. The CDR3 spans 18 residues. Germline V CDR1 and CDR2: SGHVS, FQNEAQ. The CDR3 sequence is CASSLLSTSPASTDTQYF. Written as DNA, the CDR3 is TGTGCCAGCAGCTTATTGTCGACTTCCCCAGCTAGCACAGATACGCAGTATTTT.

The CDR3 DNA reads TGTGCCAGCAGCCTGCGCGGGGGACATAGCTCCTACGAGCAGTACTTC. Protein: CASSLRGGHSSYEQYF. V usage is TRBV27 and J usage is TRBJ2-7; tentatively, D is TRBD2 (7 bases). Trimming pared 6 bases from V and 0 bases from J, leaving 18 bases between. The CDR3 runs to 16 residues. Germline CDR1 MNHEY, CDR2 SMNVEV (reference sequence).

The V gene is TRBV5-1, the J gene TRBJ1-1; D not certain. This CDR3 contains 15 residues. Trimming left V 5 bases short and J 4 bases short, with 18 bases between. Germline-derived CDR1 and CDR2 are SGHRS and YFSETQ. In DNA form, the CDR3 reads TGCGCCAGCAGAGTCGATTGGAAGGGAGTCACTGAAGCTTTCTTT. Translated: CASRVDWKGVTEAFF.

This chain uses TRBV19 with TRBJ2-6; D is uncertain. V shed 5 bases and J shed 0 bases, with 8 bases lying between them. Germline assignment: CDR1 LNHDA and CDR2 SQIVND (reference sequence). The CDR3 extends over 15 amino acids. CDR3 bases: TGTGCCAGTAGTCCAGCGATCTCTGGGGCCAACGTCCTGACTTTC. Translation: CASSPAISGANVLTF.

The sample holds one count of this clone. V usage is TRBV19 and J usage is TRBJ1-3, with a possible D match to TRBD1 (6 bases). The CDR3 is 14 amino acids. CDR1 and CDR2 from the germline V gene are LNHDA and SQIVND (reference sequence). V shed 10 bases and J shed 2 bases, with 15 bases lying between them. The CDR3 here is CATRQARAGNTIYF. The CDR3 nucleotides read TGTGCCACGCGACAGGCCAGAGCTGGAAACACCATATATTTT.

This chain connects TRBV10-3 to TRBJ2-2, with TRBD1 as a possible D gene (5 bases). Deletions cut 4 bases from V and 0 bases from J, with 9 bases between. The CDR3 is 15 residues long. Germline V CDR1 and CDR2: ENHRY, SYGVKD. CDR3 sequence (DNA): TGTGCCATCAGTGCCAGGACAACGAACACCGGGGAGCTGTTTTTT. This gives the protein CAISARTTNTGELFF.

The chain links TRBV19 to TRBJ1-5; no definite D call. The CDR3 runs to 18 residues. Germline loops: CDR1 LNHDA, CDR2 SQIVND (reference sequence). With 1 base removed from V and 1 base from J, the gap between germline ends came to 17 bases. CDR3 nucleotide sequence: TGTGCCAGTAGTATAGGTCCGGGAAAAAAAGGCAGCAATCAGCCCCAGCATTTT. The encoded protein is CASSIGPGKKGSNQPQHF.

The rearrangement uses TRBV6-1 and TRBJ1-1, with a tentative D call TRBD1 (5 bases). CDR1 is MNHNS and CDR2 is SASEGT in the germline V gene. The V end lost 7 bases, the J end lost 1 base, and 10 bases lay between the germline ends. The CDR3 length is 13 residues. The CDR3 DNA is TGTGCCAGCACCCCGACAGCGAACACTGAAGCTTTCTTT. Translation gives CASTPTANTEAFF.

This clone has just one count. The chain combines TRBV6-8 with TRBJ1-1; no clear D gene. The germline V gene has CDR1 MNHGY and CDR2 SAAAGT. With 8 bases removed from V and 0 bases from J, the gap between germline ends came to 13 bases. The CDR3 length is 14 residues. This CDR3 is CASRQDFMNTEAFF. The DNA for the CDR3 is TGTGCCAGCCGCCAGGACTTCATGAACACTGAAGCTTTCTTT.

The chain links TRBV5-4 to TRBJ2-2; 7 positions match TRBD1. V shed 3 bases and J 2 bases; nucleotides not matched to a gene: 4. Germline CDR1 is SGHNT and CDR2 is YYREEE (reference sequence). The CDR3 sequence is 15 residues long. CDR3 coding DNA: TGTGCCAGCAGCTCACAGGGGCGCAACACCGGGGAGCTGTTTTTT. It yields the protein CASSSQGRNTGELFF.